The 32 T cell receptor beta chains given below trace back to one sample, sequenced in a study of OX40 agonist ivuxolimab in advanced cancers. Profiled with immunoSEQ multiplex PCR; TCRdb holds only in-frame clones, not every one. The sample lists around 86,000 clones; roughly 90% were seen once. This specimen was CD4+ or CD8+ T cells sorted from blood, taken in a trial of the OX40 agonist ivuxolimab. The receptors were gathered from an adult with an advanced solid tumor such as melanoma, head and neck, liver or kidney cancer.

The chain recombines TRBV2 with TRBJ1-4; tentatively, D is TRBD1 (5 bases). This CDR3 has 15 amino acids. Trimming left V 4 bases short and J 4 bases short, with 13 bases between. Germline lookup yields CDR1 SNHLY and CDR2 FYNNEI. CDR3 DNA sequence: TGTGCCAGCAGTGGGTTTGGGGCGGGTAATGAAAAACTGTTTTTT. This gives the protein CASSGFGAGNEKLFF.

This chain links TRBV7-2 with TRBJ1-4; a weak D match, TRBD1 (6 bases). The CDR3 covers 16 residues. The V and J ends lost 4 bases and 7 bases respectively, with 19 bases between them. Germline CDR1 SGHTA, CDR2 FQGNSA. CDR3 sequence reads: CASSSQRTVGGEKLFF. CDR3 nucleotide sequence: TGTGCCAGCAGCTCACAAAGGACAGTCGGGGGTGAAAAACTGTTTTTT. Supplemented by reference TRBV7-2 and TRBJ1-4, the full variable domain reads GAGVSQSPSNKVTEKGKDVELRCDPISGHTALYWYRQSLGQGLEFLIYFQGNSAPDKSGLPSDRFSAERTGGSVSTLTIQRTQQEDSAVYLCASSSQRTVGGEKLFFGSGTQLSVL.

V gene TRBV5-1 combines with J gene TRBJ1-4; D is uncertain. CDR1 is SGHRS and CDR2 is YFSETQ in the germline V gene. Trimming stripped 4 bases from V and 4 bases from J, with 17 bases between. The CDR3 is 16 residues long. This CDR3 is CASSSAVFGINEKLFF. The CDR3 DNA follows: TGCGCCAGCAGCAGCGCCGTTTTTGGGATTAATGAAAAACTGTTTTTT.

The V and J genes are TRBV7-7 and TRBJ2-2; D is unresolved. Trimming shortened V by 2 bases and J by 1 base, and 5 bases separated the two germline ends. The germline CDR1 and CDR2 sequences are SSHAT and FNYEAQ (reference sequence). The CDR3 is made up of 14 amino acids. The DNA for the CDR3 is TGTGCCAGCAGCTTAACCCGGAACACCGGGGAGCTGTTTTTT. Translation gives CASSLTRNTGELFF.

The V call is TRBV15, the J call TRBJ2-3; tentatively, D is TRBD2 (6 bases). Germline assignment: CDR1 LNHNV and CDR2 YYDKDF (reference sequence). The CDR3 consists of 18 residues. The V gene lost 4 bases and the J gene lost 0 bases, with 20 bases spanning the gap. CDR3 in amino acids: CATSNDRGGAVSTDTQYF. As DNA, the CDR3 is TGTGCCACCAGCAATGATCGTGGAGGGGCCGTTAGCACAGATACGCAGTATTTT.

The chain's CDR3 is CSVALRDEQYF. The CDR3 coding sequence is TGCAGCGTTGCCCTAAGGGACGAGCAGTACTTC. This chain joins TRBV29-1 and TRBJ2-7; no clear D. V lost 4 bases and J lost 5, with 9 bases in between. The germline CDR1 and CDR2 sequences are SQVTM and ANQGSEA. This CDR3 is 11 amino acids long.

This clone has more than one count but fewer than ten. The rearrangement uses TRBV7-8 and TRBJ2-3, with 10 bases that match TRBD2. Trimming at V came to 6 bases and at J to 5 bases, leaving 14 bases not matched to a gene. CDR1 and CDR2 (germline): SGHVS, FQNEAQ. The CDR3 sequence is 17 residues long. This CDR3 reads CASSSGASGRARDTQYF. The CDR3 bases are TGTGCCAGCAGTTCAGGGGCCAGCGGGAGGGCTAGAGATACGCAGTATTTT.

CDR3 region: CASSEGPPQYEQYF. The CDR3 nucleotides are TGTGCCAGCAGTGAAGGTCCCCCTCAGTACGAGCAGTACTTC. This rearrangement joins TRBV6-1 to TRBJ2-7; D remains ambiguous. V lost 1 base to trimming and J lost 4 bases, with 11 bases between them. CDR1 and CDR2 (germline): MNHNS, SASEGT. The length of the CDR3 is 14 residues.

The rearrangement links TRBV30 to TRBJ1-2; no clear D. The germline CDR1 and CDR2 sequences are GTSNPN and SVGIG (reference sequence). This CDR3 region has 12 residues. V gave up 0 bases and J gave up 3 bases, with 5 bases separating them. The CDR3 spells CAWSVFDYGYTF. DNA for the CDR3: TGTGCCTGGAGTGTTTTTGACTATGGCTACACCTTC.

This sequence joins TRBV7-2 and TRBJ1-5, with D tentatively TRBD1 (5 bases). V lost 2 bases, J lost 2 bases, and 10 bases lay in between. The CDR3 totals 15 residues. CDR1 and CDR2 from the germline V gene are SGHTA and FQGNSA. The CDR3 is CASSLWWGRNQPQHF. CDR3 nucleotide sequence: TGTGCCAGCAGCTTATGGTGGGGCCGCAATCAGCCCCAGCATTTT.

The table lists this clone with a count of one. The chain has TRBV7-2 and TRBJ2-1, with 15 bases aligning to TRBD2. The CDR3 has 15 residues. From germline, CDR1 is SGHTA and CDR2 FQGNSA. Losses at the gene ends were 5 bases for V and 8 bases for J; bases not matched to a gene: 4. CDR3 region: CASSTGLAGGDEQFF. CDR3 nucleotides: TGTGCCAGCAGCACGGGACTAGCGGGAGGAGATGAGCAGTTCTTC.

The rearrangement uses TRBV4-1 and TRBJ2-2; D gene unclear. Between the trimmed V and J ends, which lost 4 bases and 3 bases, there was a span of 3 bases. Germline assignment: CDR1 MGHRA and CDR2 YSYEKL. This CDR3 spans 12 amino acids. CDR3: CASSLHTGELFF. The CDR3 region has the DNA TGCGCCAGCAGCCTGCACACCGGGGAGCTGTTTTTT.

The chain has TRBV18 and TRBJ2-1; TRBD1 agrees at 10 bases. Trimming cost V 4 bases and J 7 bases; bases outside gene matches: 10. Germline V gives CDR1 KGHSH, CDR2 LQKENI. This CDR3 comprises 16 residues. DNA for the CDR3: TGTGCCAGCTCACGACCGGGACAGGGGTTTTGGAATGAGCAGTTCTTC. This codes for CASSRPGQGFWNEQFF.

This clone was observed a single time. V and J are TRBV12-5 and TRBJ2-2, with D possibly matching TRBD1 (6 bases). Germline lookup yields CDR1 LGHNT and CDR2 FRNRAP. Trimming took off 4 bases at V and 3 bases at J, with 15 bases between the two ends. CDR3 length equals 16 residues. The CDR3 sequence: CASGSHRDTYTGELFF. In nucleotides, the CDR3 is TGTGCTAGTGGTTCCCACCGGGACACCTACACCGGGGAGCTGTTTTTT.

The CDR3 loop reads CASSFRSSGRDEQYF. In DNA form, the CDR3 reads TGTGCCAGCAGTTTTCGATCCAGCGGGAGGGACGAGCAGTACTTC. V gene TRBV27 combines with J gene TRBJ2-7; 10 bases line up with TRBD2. This CDR3 spans 15 amino acids. Unmatched junction bases numbered 7, after V lost 3 bases and J lost 5 bases. CDR1 is MNHEY and CDR2 is SMNVEV in the germline V gene (reference sequence).

This CDR3 reads CASSLLSGFEQYF. CDR3 nucleotide sequence: TGTGCCAGCAGCTTATTGAGTGGGTTCGAGCAGTACTTC. The rearrangement joins TRBV7-9 to TRBJ2-7; D not resolved. This CDR3 spans 13 amino acids. The ends were cut back, 2 bases at V and 6 bases at J, with 11 bases in the middle. Germline CDR1 reads SEHNR; CDR2 reads FQNEAQ (reference sequence).

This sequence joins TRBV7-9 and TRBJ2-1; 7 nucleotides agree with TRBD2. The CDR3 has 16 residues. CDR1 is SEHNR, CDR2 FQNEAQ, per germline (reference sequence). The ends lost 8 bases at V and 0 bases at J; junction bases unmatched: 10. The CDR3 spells CASCELALSSYNEQFF. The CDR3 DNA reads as TGTGCCAGCTGCGAACTAGCGCTAAGCTCCTACAATGAGCAGTTCTTC.

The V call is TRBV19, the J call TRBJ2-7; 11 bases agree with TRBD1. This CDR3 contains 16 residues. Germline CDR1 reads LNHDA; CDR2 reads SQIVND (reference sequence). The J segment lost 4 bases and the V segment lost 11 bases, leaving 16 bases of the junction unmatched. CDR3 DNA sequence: TGTGCCGGGTATAACGGACAGGGGGCGCTTTTTTACGAGCAGTACTTC. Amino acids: CAGYNGQGALFYEQYF.

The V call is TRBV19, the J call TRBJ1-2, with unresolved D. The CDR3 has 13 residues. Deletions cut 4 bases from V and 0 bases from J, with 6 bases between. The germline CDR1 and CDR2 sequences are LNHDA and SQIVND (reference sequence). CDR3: CASSTQPNYGYTF. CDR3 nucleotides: TGTGCCAGTAGTACACAGCCTAACTATGGCTACACCTTC. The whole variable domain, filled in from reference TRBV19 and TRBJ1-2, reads DGGITQSPKYLFRKEGQNVTLSCEQNLNHDAMYWYRQDPGQGLRLIYYSQIVNDFQKGDIAEGYSVSREKKESFPLTVTSAQKNPTAFYLCASSTQPNYGYTFGSGTRLTVV.

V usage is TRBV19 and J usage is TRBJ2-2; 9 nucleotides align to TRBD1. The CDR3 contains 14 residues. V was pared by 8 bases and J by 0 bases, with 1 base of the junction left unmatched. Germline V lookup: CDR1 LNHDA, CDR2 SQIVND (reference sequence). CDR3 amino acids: CASWDRANTGELFF. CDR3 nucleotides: TGTGCCAGTTGGGACAGGGCGAACACCGGGGAGCTGTTTTTT.

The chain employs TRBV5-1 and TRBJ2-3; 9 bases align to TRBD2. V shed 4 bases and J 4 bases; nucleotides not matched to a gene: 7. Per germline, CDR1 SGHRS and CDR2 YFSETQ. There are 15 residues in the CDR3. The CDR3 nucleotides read TGCGCCAGCAGCCCAAGACTAGCGGAGGCAGATACGCAGTATTTT. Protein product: CASSPRLAEADTQYF.

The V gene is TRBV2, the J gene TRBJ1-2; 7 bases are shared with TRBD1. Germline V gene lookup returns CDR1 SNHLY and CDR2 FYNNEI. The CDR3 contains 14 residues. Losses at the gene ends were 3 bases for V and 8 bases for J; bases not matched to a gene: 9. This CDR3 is CASSDYRGVEGYTF. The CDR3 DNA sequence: TGTGCCAGCAGTGACTACAGGGGAGTAGAAGGCTACACCTTC.

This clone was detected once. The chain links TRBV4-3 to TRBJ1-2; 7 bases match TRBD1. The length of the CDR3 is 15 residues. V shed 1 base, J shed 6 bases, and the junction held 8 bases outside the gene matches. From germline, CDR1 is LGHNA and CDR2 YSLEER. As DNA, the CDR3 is TGCGCCAGCAGCCAAGTCGGGAGACAGGGAGATGGCTACACCTTC. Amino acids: CASSQVGRQGDGYTF.

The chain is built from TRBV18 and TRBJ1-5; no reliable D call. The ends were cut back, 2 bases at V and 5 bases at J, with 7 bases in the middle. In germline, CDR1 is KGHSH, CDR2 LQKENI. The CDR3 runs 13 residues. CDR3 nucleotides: TGTGCCAGCTCACCAGGGTCCGATCAGCCCCAGCATTTT. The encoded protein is CASSPGSDQPQHF.

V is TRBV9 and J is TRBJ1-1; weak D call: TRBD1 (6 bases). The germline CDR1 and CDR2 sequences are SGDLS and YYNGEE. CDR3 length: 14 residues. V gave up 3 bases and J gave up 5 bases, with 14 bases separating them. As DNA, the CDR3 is TGTGCCAGCAGCGGCTCCAGGGGTGGAACTGAAGCTTTCTTT. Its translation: CASSGSRGGTEAFF.

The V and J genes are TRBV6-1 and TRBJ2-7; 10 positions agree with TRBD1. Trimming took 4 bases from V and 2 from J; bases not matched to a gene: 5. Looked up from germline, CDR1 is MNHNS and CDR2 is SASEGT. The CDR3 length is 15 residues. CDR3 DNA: TGTGCCAGCAGTGGACGGGACAGGGGCACCTACGAGCAGTACTTC. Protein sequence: CASSGRDRGTYEQYF.

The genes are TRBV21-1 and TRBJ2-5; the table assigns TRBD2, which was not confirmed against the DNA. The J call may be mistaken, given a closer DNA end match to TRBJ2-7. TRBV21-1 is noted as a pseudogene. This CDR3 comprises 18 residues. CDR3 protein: CASSKYDRRLALSYEQYF. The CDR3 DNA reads TGTGCCAGCAGCAAGTACGACAGACGACTAGCCCTCTCCTACGAGCAGTACTTC.

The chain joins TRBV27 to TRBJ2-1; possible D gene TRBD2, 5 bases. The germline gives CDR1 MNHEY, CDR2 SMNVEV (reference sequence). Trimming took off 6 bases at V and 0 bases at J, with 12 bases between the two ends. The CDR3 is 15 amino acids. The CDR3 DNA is TGTGCCAGCAGGGGGAGCGGAATCTCCTACAATGAGCAGTTCTTC. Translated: CASRGSGISYNEQFF.

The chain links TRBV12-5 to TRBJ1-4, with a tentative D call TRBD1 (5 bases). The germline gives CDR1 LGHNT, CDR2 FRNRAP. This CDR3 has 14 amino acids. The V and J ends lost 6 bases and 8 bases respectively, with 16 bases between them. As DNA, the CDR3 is TGTGCTAGTGGGTCCGGGGCCTTAGGAGAAAAACTGTTTTTT. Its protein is CASGSGALGEKLFF.

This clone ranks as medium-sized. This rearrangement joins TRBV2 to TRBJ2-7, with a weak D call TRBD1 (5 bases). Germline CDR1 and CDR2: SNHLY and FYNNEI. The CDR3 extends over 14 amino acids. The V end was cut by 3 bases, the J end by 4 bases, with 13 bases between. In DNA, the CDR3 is TGTGCCAGCAGTGATCGAGACAGTGTATACGAGCAGTACTTC. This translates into CASSDRDSVYEQYF.

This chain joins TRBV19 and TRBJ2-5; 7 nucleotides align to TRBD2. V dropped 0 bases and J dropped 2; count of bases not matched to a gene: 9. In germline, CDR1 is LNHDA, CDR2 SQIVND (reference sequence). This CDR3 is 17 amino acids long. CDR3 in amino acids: CASSIESSGTFQETQYF. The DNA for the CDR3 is TGTGCCAGTAGTATAGAGTCCAGCGGGACGTTTCAAGAGACCCAGTACTTC.

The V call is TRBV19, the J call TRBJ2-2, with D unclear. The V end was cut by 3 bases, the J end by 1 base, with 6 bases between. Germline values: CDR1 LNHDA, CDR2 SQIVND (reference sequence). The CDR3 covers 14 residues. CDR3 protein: CASSIIQNTGELFF. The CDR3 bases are TGTGCCAGTAGTATTATCCAGAACACCGGGGAGCTGTTTTTT.